These T cell receptor beta chains were read from a single sample in a study of T cell repertoires in cytomegalovirus infection. These receptors are not linked to any known antigen. TCRdb analysed the reads with MiXCR anew, one entry per CDR3 protein. The sample gives a few hundred thousand distinct CDR3 sequences, just under 40% of which show up once; over 45% is in the top ten. The sequencing here drew on cultured PBMCs, taken from culture after CMV antigen stimulation. Receptor source: a human donor in good health (CMV status not recorded). Some clones in this sample may be carry-over from other donors' samples. CDR3s include the opening cysteine and the closing phenylalanine or tryptophan. The order of the fields is V gene, D gene, J gene, clone size, CDR3 protein, CDR3 DNA. The D gene is left open where the match is weak. Not every row has a clone size; where given, it reads once, few, many or a size class.

TRBV19	.	TRBJ1-2	.	CASSINGNYGYTF	TGTGCCAGTAGTATAAACGGTAACTATGGCTACACCTTC
TRBV7-2	.	TRBJ2-3	.	CASSLEGTYPDHTDTQYF	TGTGCCAGCAGCTTAGAAGGGACTTACCCTGATCACACAGATACGCAGTATTTT
TRBV10-3	TRBD2	TRBJ2-7	.	CATKGLEDYEQYF	TGTGCCACTAAGGGACTAGAAGACTACGAGCAGTACTTC
TRBV3-1	.	TRBJ2-2	.	CASSQAGYTGELFF	TGTGCCAGCAGCCAAGCAGGGTACACCGGGGAGCTGTTTTTT
TRBV15	TRBD2	TRBJ2-1	.	CATSRDPGTSGGDEQFF	TGTGCCACCAGCAGAGACCCCGGGACTAGCGGTGGCGATGAGCAGTTCTTC
TRBV7-6	.	TRBJ2-1	once	CASIKTEIREQFF	TGTGCCAGCATCAAAACCGAAATTCGTGAGCAGTTCTTC
TRBV7-8	TRBD2	TRBJ2-7	few	CASSLARYGTSRHEQYF	TGTGCCAGCAGCTTGGCGAGGTACGGGACTAGCCGACACGAGCAGTACTTC
TRBV5-1	TRBD2	TRBJ2-3	.	CASSYGTSGGNTQYF	TGCGCCAGCAGCTACGGGACTAGCGGGGGTAATACGCAGTATTTT
TRBV7-2	.	TRBJ2-7	few	CASSSPWVSYEQYF	TGTGCCAGCAGCTCTCCGTGGGTCTCCTACGAGCAGTACTTC
TRBV7-2	.	TRBJ2-5	few	CASSPGQKETQYF	TGTGCCAGCAGTCCCGGACAGAAGGAGACCCAGTACTTC
TRBV10-3	.	TRBJ2-5	few	CAISESDEETQYF	TGTGCCATCAGTGAGTCGGACGAAGAGACCCAGTACTTC
TRBV12-3/TRBV12-4	.	TRBJ2-3	.	CASSPGGVKDTQYF	TGTGCCAGCAGCCCTGGAGGGGTCAAAGATACGCAGTATTTT
TRBV6-5	TRBD2	TRBJ2-7	few	CASSYGPSGAYEQYF	TGTGCCAGCAGTTACGGGCCTAGCGGGGCCTACGAGCAGTACTTC
TRBV20-1	TRBD2	TRBJ2-1	once	CSARKRGTLLEQFF	TGCAGTGCTAGGAAGCGGGGGACTTTACTAGAGCAGTTCTTC
TRBV10-3	.	TRBJ2-6	.	CAISDSSSGANVLTF	TGTGCCATCAGTGATAGTAGCTCTGGGGCCAACGTCCTGACTTTC
TRBV7-2	TRBD2	TRBJ2-7	.	CASSTSSGRYEQYF	TGTGCCAGCAGCACTTCTAGCGGGAGGTACGAGCAGTACTTC
TRBV7-9	.	TRBJ2-3	.	CASSLTTASGADTQYF	TGTGCCAGCAGCTTAACGACGGCCTCGGGGGCAGATACGCAGTATTTT
TRBV6-5	.	TRBJ1-5	.	CASRPSGSNQPQHF	TGTGCCAGCAGACCCTCGGGGAGCAATCAGCCCCAGCATTTT
TRBV6-8	.	TRBJ1-2	.	CASTQRSRVDYGYTF	TGTGCCAGCACTCAACGGAGCAGGGTTGACTATGGCTACACCTTC
TRBV4-1	.	TRBJ1-2	.	CASSQAEGWYGYTF	TGCGCCAGCAGCCAAGCGGAGGGTTGGTATGGCTACACCTTC
TRBV11-2	TRBD2	TRBJ2-1	.	CASSFSGRYVSREQFF	TGTGCCAGCAGCTTTAGCGGGAGGTATGTTTCACGTGAGCAGTTCTTC
TRBV7-2	TRBD2	TRBJ2-5	.	CASSLGLTSGRGETQYF	TGTGCCAGCAGCTTAGGCCTGACTAGCGGGAGAGGAGAGACCCAGTACTTC
TRBV7-2	TRBD1	TRBJ1-3	.	CASSFGTGKGNTIYF	TGTGCCAGCAGCTTCGGGACAGGGAAAGGAAACACCATATATTTT
TRBV12-3/TRBV12-4	TRBD2	TRBJ2-3	few	CAISIAGRADTQYF	TGTGCCATCTCTATAGCGGGACGGGCAGATACGCAGTATTTT
TRBV7-2	TRBD2	TRBJ2-3	few	CATSSGTSGKTQYF	TGTGCCACTTCCAGCGGGACTAGCGGGAAAACGCAGTATTTT
TRBV15	.	TRBJ2-3	few	CATSSRTIPDTQYF	TGTGCCACCAGCAGCCGGACTATCCCAGATACGCAGTATTTT
TRBV7-2	TRBD2	TRBJ2-3	.	CASSLVGLAETSTDTQYF	TGTGCCAGCAGCTTAGTGGGACTAGCGGAAACTAGCACAGATACGCAGTATTTT
TRBV7-2	TRBD2	TRBJ2-3	.	CASSLVAGVADTQYF	TGTGCCAGCAGCTTAGTTGCGGGGGTGGCAGATACGCAGTATTTT
TRBV7-2	.	TRBJ2-3	few	CASSLVGGGSPNTQYF	TGTGCCAGCAGCTTAGTCGGCGGAGGGTCCCCAAATACGCAGTATTTT
TRBV20-1	TRBD1	TRBJ1-1	.	CSASPTTGVANTEAFF	TGCAGTGCTAGCCCTACGACAGGGGTGGCAAACACTGAAGCTTTCTTT
TRBV29-1	TRBD2	TRBJ2-1	few	CSARLAGGVEQFF	TGCAGCGCCAGACTAGCGGGAGGAGTTGAGCAGTTCTTC
TRBV7-9	.	TRBJ1-1	.	CASSPYRDKAEAFF	TGTGCCAGCAGCCCATACCGGGACAAAGCTGAAGCTTTCTTT
TRBV5-1	.	TRBJ2-1	once	CASSLASPTGDEQFF	TGCGCCAGCAGCTTGGCCTCGCCCACCGGGGATGAGCAGTTCTTC
TRBV7-2	.	TRBJ1-1	many	CASSLGLWRNTEAFF	TGTGCCAGCAGCTTAGGTCTGTGGAGGAACACTGAAGCTTTCTTT
TRBV7-2	TRBD1	TRBJ1-1	few	CASSSRGTNTEAFF	TGTGCCAGCAGCTCCAGGGGGACGAACACTGAAGCTTTCTTT
TRBV7-9	.	TRBJ2-7	.	CASSPKWGIYEQYF	TGTGCCAGCAGCCCGAAGTGGGGGATTTACGAGCAGTACTTC
TRBV7-9	.	TRBJ2-7	.	CASSRAVFSYEQYF	TGTGCCAGCAGCAGAGCAGTGTTTTCCTACGAGCAGTACTTC
TRBV5-4	.	TRBJ2-2	.	CASSGGTPNTGELFF	TGTGCCAGCAGCGGGGGAACGCCGAACACCGGGGAGCTGTTTTTT
TRBV19	.	TRBJ1-1	few	CASSTYQQGGDTEAFF	TGTGCCAGTAGTACCTACCAGCAGGGTGGAGACACTGAAGCTTTCTTT
TRBV7-2	.	TRBJ2-7	few	CASSLGGAGTISSYEQYF	TGTGCCAGCAGCTTAGGGGGTGCCGGGACCATATCATCCTACGAGCAGTACTTC
TRBV18	.	TRBJ2-1	.	CASAPPGGGLVNEQFF	TGTGCCAGCGCCCCGCCGGGAGGGGGCTTAGTAAATGAGCAGTTCTTC
TRBV6-1	.	TRBJ2-5	few	CASSEYVAEQETQYF	TGTGCCAGCAGTGAATATGTTGCGGAACAAGAGACCCAGTACTTC
TRBV7-2	TRBD1	TRBJ2-1	few	CASSWDSSSYNEQFF	TGTGCCAGCAGTTGGGACAGTAGCTCCTACAATGAGCAGTTCTTC
TRBV7-2	.	TRBJ2-1	.	CASSPRTIGLNEQFF	TGTGCCAGCAGCCCCCGAACGATAGGGTTGAATGAGCAGTTCTTC
TRBV5-4	.	TRBJ2-5	few	CASSLMTERETQYF	TGTGCCAGCAGCTTAATGACTGAGAGGGAGACCCAGTACTTC
TRBV19	TRBD1	TRBJ2-7	.	CASSAGQGKAYEQYF	TGTGCCAGTAGTGCGGGACAGGGAAAGGCCTACGAGCAGTACTTC